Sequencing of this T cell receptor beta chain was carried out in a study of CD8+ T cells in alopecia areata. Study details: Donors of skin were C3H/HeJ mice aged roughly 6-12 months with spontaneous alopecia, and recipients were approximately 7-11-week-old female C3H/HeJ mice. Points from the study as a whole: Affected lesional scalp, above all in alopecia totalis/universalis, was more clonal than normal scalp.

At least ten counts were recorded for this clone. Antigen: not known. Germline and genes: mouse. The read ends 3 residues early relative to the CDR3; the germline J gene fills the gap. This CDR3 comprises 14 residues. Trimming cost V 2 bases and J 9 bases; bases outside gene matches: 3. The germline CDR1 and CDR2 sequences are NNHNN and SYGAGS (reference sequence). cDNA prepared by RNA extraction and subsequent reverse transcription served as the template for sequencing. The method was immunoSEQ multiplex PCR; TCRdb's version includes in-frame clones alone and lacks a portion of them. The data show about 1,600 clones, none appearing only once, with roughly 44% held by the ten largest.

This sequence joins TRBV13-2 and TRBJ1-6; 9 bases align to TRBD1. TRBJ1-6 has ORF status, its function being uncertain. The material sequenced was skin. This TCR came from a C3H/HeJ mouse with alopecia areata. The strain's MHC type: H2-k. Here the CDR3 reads CASGEGQGSSPLYF. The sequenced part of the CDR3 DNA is TGTGCCAGCGGTGAGGGACAGGGAAGTTCGCCC.